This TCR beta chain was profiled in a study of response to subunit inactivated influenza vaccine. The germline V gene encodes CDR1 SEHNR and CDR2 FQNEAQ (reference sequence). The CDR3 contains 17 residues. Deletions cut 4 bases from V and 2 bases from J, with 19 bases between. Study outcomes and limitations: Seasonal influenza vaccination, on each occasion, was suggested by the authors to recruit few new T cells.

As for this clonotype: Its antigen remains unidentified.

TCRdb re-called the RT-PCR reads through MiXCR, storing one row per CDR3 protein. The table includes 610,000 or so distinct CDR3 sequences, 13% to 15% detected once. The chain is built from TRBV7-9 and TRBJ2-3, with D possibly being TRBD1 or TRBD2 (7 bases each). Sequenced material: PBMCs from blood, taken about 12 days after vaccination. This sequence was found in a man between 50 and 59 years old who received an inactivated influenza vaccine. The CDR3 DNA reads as TGTGCCAGCAGCTCCAGGGGGGGGGCCCTCATCACAGATACGCAGTATTTT. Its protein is CASSSRGGALITDTQYF.